The TCR beta chain described here comes from a study of cytomegalovirus exposure and HLA in healthy donors. PCR involved 60 Vbeta and 13 Jbeta primers. Method: immunoSEQ multiplex PCR; TCRdb's copy keeps in-frame clones and lacks some. Of 180,000 or so clones in the sample, nearly 80% were seen once. Looked up from germline, CDR1 is SGHRS and CDR2 is YFSETQ. CDR3 length: 16 residues. J was trimmed by 4 bases and V by 1 base; bases with no gene match: 9. J is TRBJ2-5 and V is TRBV5-1; 8 nucleotides match TRBD1. The TCR sequence derives from a man over 45 in good health and CMV-seropositive. The sequenced sample was PBMCs. The CDR3 loop is CASSLTGGNVVETQYF. CDR3 in DNA: TGCGCCAGCAGCTTGACAGGGGGGAATGTTGTAGAGACCCAGTACTTC.